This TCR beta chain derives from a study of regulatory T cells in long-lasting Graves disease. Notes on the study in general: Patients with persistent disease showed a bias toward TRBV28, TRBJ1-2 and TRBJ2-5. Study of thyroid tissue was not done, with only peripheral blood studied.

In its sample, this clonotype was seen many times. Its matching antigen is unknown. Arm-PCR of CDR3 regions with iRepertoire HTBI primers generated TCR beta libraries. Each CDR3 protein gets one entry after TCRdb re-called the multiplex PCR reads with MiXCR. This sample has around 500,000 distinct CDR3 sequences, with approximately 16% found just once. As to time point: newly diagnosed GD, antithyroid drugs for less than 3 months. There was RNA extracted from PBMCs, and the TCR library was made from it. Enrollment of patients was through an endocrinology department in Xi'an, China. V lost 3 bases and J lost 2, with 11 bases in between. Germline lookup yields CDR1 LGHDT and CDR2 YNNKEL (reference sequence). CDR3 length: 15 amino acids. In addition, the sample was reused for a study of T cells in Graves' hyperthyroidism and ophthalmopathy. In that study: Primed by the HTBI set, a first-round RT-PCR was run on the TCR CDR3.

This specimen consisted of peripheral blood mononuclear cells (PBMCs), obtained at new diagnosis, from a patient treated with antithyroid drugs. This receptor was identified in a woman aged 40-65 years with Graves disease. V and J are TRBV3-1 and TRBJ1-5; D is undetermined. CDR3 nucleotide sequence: TGTGCCAGCAGCCATACGGGGATGGGCAATCAGCCCCAGCATTTT. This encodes CASSHTGMGNQPQHF.